Listed below are T cell receptor beta chains from one sample, sequenced in a study of cytomegalovirus exposure and HLA in healthy donors. Assay: immunoSEQ multiplex PCR; the TCRdb copy retains only in-frame clones and omits some. The repertoire has approximately 160,000 clones, 70% to 80% of them found once; the top ten carry around 1.5%. Specimen: PBMCs. The receptors originated from a middle-aged man in good health and CMV-seronegative. CDR3s include the opening cysteine and the closing phenylalanine or tryptophan. A D gene is named only where the DNA matches it firmly. Expanded clones get a size class; other rows say once, few or many, or leave the size out.

TGTGCCAGCAGCTATGACAGCTCTGGGGCCAACGGCCTGACTTTC,CASSYDSSGANGLTF,TRBJ2-6,few,15,NA,TRBV7-3
TGCAGCGTTGAGGGGGGGCTAGCGGGGGGCCGCTCCTACAATGAGCAGTTCTTC,CSVEGGLAGGRSYNEQFF,TRBJ2-1,NA,18,TRBD2,TRBV29-1
TGTGCCAGCAGTGAAGCGACGGGGAACAATGAAAAACTGTTTTTT,CASSEATGNNEKLFF,TRBJ1-4,few,15,NA,TRBV6-1
TGTGCCAGCATCCTGTCAAGCAACACAGATACGCAGTATTTT,CASILSSNTDTQYF,TRBJ2-3,NA,14,NA,TRBV6-6
TGTGCCAGCAGCTTGGCCAGTTATGGCTACACCTTC,CASSLASYGYTF,TRBJ1-2,few,12,NA,TRBV5-6
TGTGCCAGTAGTATCGAGACTAGCGGGAGGGCCGAGGAGCAGTTCTTC,CASSIETSGRAEEQFF,TRBJ2-1,NA,16,TRBD2,TRBV19
TGTGCCAGCAGCCAGAGCAGGGTCACTGAAGCTTTCTTT,CASSQSRVTEAFF,TRBJ1-1,NA,13,NA,TRBV7-2
TGTGCCAGCAGCCGACAGGTTCCGAACACCGGGGAGCTGTTTTTT,CASSRQVPNTGELFF,TRBJ2-2,NA,15,NA,TRBV7-9
TGTGCCAGCAGTTCCGTAGGGGGCTCTAGCTATGGCTACACCTTC,CASSSVGGSSYGYTF,TRBJ1-2,NA,15,TRBD1,TRBV6-5
TGTGCCAGCAGCGTAGGAGGAGCGGCTAACTACGAGCAGTACTTC,CASSVGGAANYEQYF,TRBJ2-7,once,15,NA,TRBV9
TGTGCCAGCAGGAAAGGAACTGGGGCCAACGGCCTGACTTTC,CASRKGTGANGLTF,TRBJ2-6,NA,14,NA,TRBV6-5
TGTGCCAGCAGCATGTCCGGGACTTACCAGGGTACGCAGTATTTT,CASSMSGTYQGTQYF,TRBJ2-3,NA,15,NA,TRBV7-2
TGTGCCAGCAGTTTCGGGGGAAATCAGCCCCAGCATTTT,CASSFGGNQPQHF,TRBJ1-5,NA,13,NA,TRBV28
TGCGCCAGCAGTGAGTCATTTGGGGCCTCTGGAAACACCATATATTTT,CASSESFGASGNTIYF,TRBJ1-3,NA,16,NA,TRBV10-2
TGTGCCAGCAGCCAAGAAATATTCAGGGGGGACCACCTGAACACTGAAGCTTTCTTT,CASSQEIFRGDHLNTEAFF,TRBJ1-1,NA,19,TRBD1,TRBV4-2
TGTGCCAGCAGTTTAATCCTGGGAGCCTCGGAGACCCAGTACTTC,CASSLILGASETQYF,TRBJ2-5,NA,15,NA,TRBV27
TGTGCCAGCAGCCGTACGCGGTTTGGGTACGAGCAGTACTTC,CASSRTRFGYEQYF,TRBJ2-7,once,14,NA,TRBV7-2
TGTGCCAGTAGTCAATATTCAGGCTACGAGCAGTACTTC,CASSQYSGYEQYF,TRBJ2-7,NA,13,NA,TRBV19
TGTGCCAGCAGCTTCCGGGCAGGGATCTCCTACAATGAGCAGTTCTTC,CASSFRAGISYNEQFF,TRBJ2-1,NA,16,NA,TRBV5-5
TGTGCCAGCAGCGCCGGGACTACCCGGTGGACAGATACGCAGTATTTT,CASSAGTTRWTDTQYF,TRBJ2-3,NA,16,TRBD2,TRBV2
TGTGCCAGCAGCTTCGGGACAGAACGGGGCTACACCTTC,CASSFGTERGYTF,TRBJ1-2,NA,13,TRBD1,TRBV6-5
TGTGCCAGCAGCTGGCCCTGGCATTTTCTAGGAGAGCAGTACTTC,CASSWPWHFLGEQYF,TRBJ2-7,NA,15,NA,TRBV7-2